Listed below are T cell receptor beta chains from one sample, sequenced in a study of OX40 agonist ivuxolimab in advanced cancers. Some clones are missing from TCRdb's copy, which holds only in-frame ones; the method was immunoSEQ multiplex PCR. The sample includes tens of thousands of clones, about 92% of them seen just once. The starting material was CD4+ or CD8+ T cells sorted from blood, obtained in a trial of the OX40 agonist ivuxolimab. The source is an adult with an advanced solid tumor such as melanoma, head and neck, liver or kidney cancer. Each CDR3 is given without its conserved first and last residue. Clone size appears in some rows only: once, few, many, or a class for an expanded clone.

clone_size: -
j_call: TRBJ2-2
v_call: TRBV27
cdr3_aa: ASSLLLWQGSLNTGELF

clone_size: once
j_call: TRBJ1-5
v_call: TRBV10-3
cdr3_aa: AISETEGLNQPQH

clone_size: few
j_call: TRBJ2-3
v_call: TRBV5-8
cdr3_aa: ASRSTSSTDTQY

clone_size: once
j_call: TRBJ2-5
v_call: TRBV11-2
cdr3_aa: ASSLDNVGETQY

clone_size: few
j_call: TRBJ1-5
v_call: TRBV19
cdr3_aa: ASSSQIVQPQH

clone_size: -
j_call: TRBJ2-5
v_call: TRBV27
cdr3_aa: ASRLGDRQETQY

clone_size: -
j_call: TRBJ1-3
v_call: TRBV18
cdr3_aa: ASSLGEWNTIY

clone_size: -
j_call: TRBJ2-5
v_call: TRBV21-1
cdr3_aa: ASSKIGGLGETQY

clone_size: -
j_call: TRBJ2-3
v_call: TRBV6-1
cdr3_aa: ASSVGTSGLAYTDTQY

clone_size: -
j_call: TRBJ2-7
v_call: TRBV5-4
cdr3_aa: ASSLNGGQGY

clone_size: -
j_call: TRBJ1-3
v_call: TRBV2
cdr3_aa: ASSIYSGNTIY

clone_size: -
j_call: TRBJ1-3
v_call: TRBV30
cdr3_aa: AWSRRLGTSGNTIY

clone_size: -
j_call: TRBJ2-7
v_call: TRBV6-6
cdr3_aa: ASSPRDEQY

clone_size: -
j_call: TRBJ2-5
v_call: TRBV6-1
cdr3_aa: ASGLRAETQY

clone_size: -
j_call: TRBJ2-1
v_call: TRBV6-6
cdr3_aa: ASRDRGGYANEQF

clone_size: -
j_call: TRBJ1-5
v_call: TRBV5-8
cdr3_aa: ASSLSTGGRNQPQH

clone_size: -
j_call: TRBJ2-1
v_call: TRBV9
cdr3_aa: ASSSQGLAGGPEQF

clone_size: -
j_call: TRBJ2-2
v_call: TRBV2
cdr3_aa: ASNSRDMELF

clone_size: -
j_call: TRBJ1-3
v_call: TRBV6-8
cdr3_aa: ASSYSIGTASGNTIY

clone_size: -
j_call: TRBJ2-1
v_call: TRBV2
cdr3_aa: ASKGGDRNEQF

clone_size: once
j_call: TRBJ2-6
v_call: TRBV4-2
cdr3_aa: ASSQDFRSIGSPGANVLT

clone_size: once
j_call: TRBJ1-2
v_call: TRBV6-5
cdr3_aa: ASSSGTGDGYT

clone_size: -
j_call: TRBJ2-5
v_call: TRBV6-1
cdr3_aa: ASSDQETQY